This record covers a single T cell receptor (beta chain). Its antigen is currently unknown. Deletions cut 5 bases from V and 6 bases from J, with 12 bases between. Germline V gives CDR1 SGHKS, CDR2 YYEKEE (reference sequence). The CDR3 is 13 amino acids. The data belong to a study of T cell responses to AZD1222 COVID-19 vaccine. Overall study findings and caveats: Regions left unmutated in variants are reportedly the target of nearly half of spike-specific TCRs.

TCRdb's copy holds only in-frame clones and misses some; the assay was immunoSEQ multiplex PCR. The sample holds about 140,000 clones, approximately 90% seen once. Analysis merged second doses at about 4 or about 12 weeks. The chain has TRBV5-5 and TRBJ1-5; possible D gene TRBD1, 5 bases. The specimen was peripheral blood, collected 28 days after the second AZD1222 dose. The TCR was taken from an adult who received the AZD1222 COVID-19 vaccine. For the CDR3, the DNA is TGTGCCAGCAGTATAGACAGAGGTCAGCCCCAGCATTTT. Amino acids: CASSIDRGQPQHF. The full variable domain, rest sourced from reference TRBV5-5 and TRBJ1-5, is DAGVTQSPTHLIKTRGQQVTLRCSPISGHKSVSWYQQVLGQGPQFIFQYYEKEERGRGNFPDRFSARQFPNYSSELNVNALLLGDSALYLCASSIDRGQPQHFGDGTRLSIL.